This T cell receptor (beta chain) was captured in a study of cytomegalovirus exposure and HLA in healthy donors. Overall study context: A subsequent analysis reported that the roughly 120 validation repertoires were produced on the same platform that had also been used for the roughly 700 first-cohort repertoires.

V was pared by 0 bases and J by 1 base, with 7 bases between. This CDR3 comprises 14 residues. The germline CDR1 and CDR2 sequences are LNHNV and YYDKDF (reference sequence). Study-wide points: There were 150 to 200 TCR beta chains listed as cytomegalovirus-associated. It was reportedly the case that the classifier diagnosed cytomegalovirus status with high specificity and sensitivity.

About this clone: As yet, its antigen is unknown.

The table came from immunoSEQ multiplex PCR; TCRdb's copy has only in-frame clones and leaves some out. The sample gives over 200,000 clones, roughly 80% of which show up once; around 5.6% is in the top ten. The donors were in the roughly 130-subject validation cohort; that cohort was separate from the roughly 700-subject first cohort. This receptor was obtained from a woman aged 18-29 years in good health and CMV-seronegative. The sequencing input was PBMCs. The rearrangement joins TRBV15 to TRBJ2-7; unclear D gene. As DNA, the CDR3 is TGTGCCACCAGCAGAGATTCCCCTTCCTACGAGCAGTACTTC. It is translated as CATSRDSPSYEQYF.